A selection of T cell receptor beta chains follows, all from one sample in a study of T cells in Graves' hyperthyroidism and ophthalmopathy. TCRdb ran MiXCR on the multiplex PCR reads and lists one entry per CDR3 protein. The profile shows more than 550,000 distinct CDR3 sequences, 18% of them singletons. Sequenced input: blood. Receptors originate from a woman between 50 and 59 years old with Graves' hyperthyroidism that later progressed to Graves' ophthalmopathy. CDR3s include the opening cysteine and the closing phenylalanine or tryptophan. Fields, in order: J gene, V gene, CDR3 length, D gene, CDR3 protein. A D gene is named only where the DNA matches it firmly.

TRBJ1-1 TRBV3-1 14 - CASSRPASNTEAFF
TRBJ2-2 TRBV10-2 14 - CASSEWGDPGELFF
TRBJ1-2 TRBV19 18 TRBD1 CASSNSRPGQGAGYGYTF
TRBJ1-1 TRBV27 17 TRBD1 CASSLYRGMLTGPEAFF
TRBJ2-1 TRBV5-1 17 TRBD2 CASSPKTSGATYNEQFF
TRBJ1-1 TRBV5-5 17 - CASSLAADIRGNTEAFF
TRBJ1-2 TRBV10-3 13 TRBD1 CAITTQGDYGYTF
TRBJ2-1 TRBV7-8 14 - CASSSPGRYNEQFF
TRBJ2-7 TRBV20-1 13 - CSAEGSGEGEQYF
TRBJ1-4 TRBV27 16 - CASSLLPPGESEKLFF
TRBJ2-5 TRBV18 14 - CASSPRRAEETQYF